Presented here are 27 T cell receptor beta chains from one specimen sequenced in a study of vaccination and CD4 T cells after COVID-19. Cultured CD4+ T cell DNA was sequenced using the Oncomine TCR Beta short-read assay. Cultured CD4+ T cells yielded the extracted genomic DNA. TCRdb used MiXCR to reprocess the PCR reads, holding one entry per CDR3 protein. There are approximately 9,600 distinct CDR3 sequences in the sample; 30% occur only once, and 10% to 15% lies in the top ten. What these receptors recognize is not known. Treatment meaning: approximately nine-day PBMC culture with coronavirus spike peptide pools or control peptides (ViraFEST assay). The collection of CD4+ T cells from the unexposed donor took place before the COVID-19 pandemic (2011-2018). Sequencing was carried out using CD4+ T cells from blood, cultured in vitro. All receptors derive from a human donor in good health.

The J gene is TRBJ2-3, the V gene TRBV29-1, with no clear D. V lost 2 bases, J lost 0 bases, and 3 bases lay in between. Germline values: CDR1 SQVTM, CDR2 ANQGSEA. The length of the CDR3 is 12 residues. CDR3 sequence: CSVELSTDTQYF. CDR3 nucleotides: TGCAGCGTTGAACTTAGCACAGATACGCAGTATTTT.

This clonotype was found a few times. In nucleotides, the CDR3 is TGCGCCAGCAGAGGTCAGGGCGGGAGGGGAAATGAGCAGTTCTTC. It encodes CASRGQGGRGNEQFF. The rearrangement links TRBV10-1 to TRBJ2-1, with TRBD2 matching over 9 bases. CDR3 length: 15 residues. The germline gives CDR1 WNHNN, CDR2 SYGVQD (reference sequence). The trim removed 6 bases at V and 7 bases at J, leaving 10 bases unmatched.

The chain employs TRBV11-2 and TRBJ1-6, with 7 positions matching TRBD1. The CDR3 has 15 amino acids. Losses at the gene ends were 2 bases for V and 6 bases for J; bases not matched to a gene: 4. Germline-derived CDR1 and CDR2 are SGHAT and FQNNGV. CDR3 bases: TGTGCCAGCAGCTTACCGAGACAGGGTAATTCACCCCTCCACTTT. Translated: CASSLPRQGNSPLHF. The full variable domain, completed using reference TRBV11-2 and TRBJ1-6, is EAGVAQSPRYKIIEKRQSVAFWCNPISGHATLYWYQQILGQGPKLLIQFQNNGVVDDSQLPKDRFSAERLKGVDSTLKIQPAKLEDSAVYLCASSLPRQGNSPLHFGNGTRLTVT.

The V and J genes are TRBV11-2 and TRBJ1-2, with D tentatively TRBD1 (5 bases). V lost 0 bases to trimming and J lost 4 bases, with 12 bases between them. This CDR3 contains 15 residues. Germline V lookup: CDR1 SGHAT, CDR2 FQNNGV. The CDR3 protein is CASSLEAGKSYGYTF. CDR3 bases: TGTGCCAGCAGCTTAGAGGCAGGGAAGAGCTATGGCTACACCTTC.

In its sample, this clonotype was seen a few times. The chain employs TRBV6-4 and TRBJ1-3, with unresolved D. Trimming cost V 3 bases and J 0 bases, with 3 bases left between them. Germline CDR1 MRHNA, CDR2 SNTAGT. The CDR3 length is 13 residues. CDR3 bases: TGTGCCAGCAGTGAAGGCTCTGGAAACACCATATATTTT. It translates to CASSEGSGNTIYF.

The V gene is TRBV11-3, the J gene TRBJ2-5; D is undetermined. Deletions cut 3 bases from V and 3 bases from J, with 8 bases between. Germline CDR1 SGHNT, CDR2 YENEEA. The CDR3 length is 13 residues. Written as DNA, the CDR3 is TGTGCCAGCAGCTTCGCCCGAGAAGAGACCCAGTACTTC. It yields the protein CASSFAREETQYF. The full variable domain, with the rest looked up from reference TRBV11-3 and TRBJ2-5, is EAGVVQSPRYKIIEKKQPVAFWCNPISGHNTLYWYLQNLGQGPELLIRYENEEAVDDSQLPKDRFSAERLKGVDSTLKIQPAELGDSAVYLCASSFAREETQYFGPGTRLLVL.

This clonotype has just a few counts. V and J are TRBV7-2 and TRBJ2-7; D is undetermined. Between the trimmed V and J ends, which lost 1 base and 2 bases, there was a span of 9 bases. The CDR3 is 14 amino acids. Looked up from germline, CDR1 is SGHTA and CDR2 is FQGNSA. CDR3 nucleotide sequence: TGTGCCAGCAGCTTAGATCCGGGCCCCTACGAGCAGTACTTC. It specifies CASSLDPGPYEQYF. Variable domain in full (rest from reference TRBV7-2 and TRBJ2-7): GAGVSQSPSNKVTEKGKDVELRCDPISGHTALYWYRQSLGQGLEFLIYFQGNSAPDKSGLPSDRFSAERTGGSVSTLTIQRTQQEDSAVYLCASSLDPGPYEQYFGPGTRLTVT.

This clonotype was observed a few times. J is TRBJ1-6 and V is TRBV28; no definite D call. The CDR3 is 13 amino acids. The germline CDR1 and CDR2 sequences are MDHEN and SYDVKM. V dropped 3 bases and J dropped 11 bases, with 11 bases sitting between them. The CDR3, as DNA: TGTGCCAGCAGTTTCCCCGGGTTACCACCCCTCCACTTT. Encoded protein: CASSFPGLPPLHF. Full variable domain (outside the CDR3, taken from reference TRBV28 and TRBJ1-6): DVKVTQSSRYLVKRTGEKVFLECVQDMDHENMFWYRQDPGLGLRLIYFSYDVKMKEKGDIPEGYSVSREKKERFSLILESASTNQTSMYLCASSFPGLPPLHFGNGTRLTVT.

This clonotype has a handful of counts. The V call is TRBV7-9, the J call TRBJ2-1; D gene uncertain. Deletions cut 1 base from V and 8 bases from J, with 6 bases between. CDR3 size: 12 residues. Germline loops: CDR1 SEHNR, CDR2 FQNEAQ (reference sequence). CDR3 loop: CASSLVSYEQFF. The CDR3 nucleotides read TGTGCCAGCAGCTTAGTTAGTTATGAGCAGTTCTTC.

This clonotype has a handful of counts. The rearrangement links TRBV20-1 to TRBJ2-3, with D possibly TRBD2 on 5 matching bases. CDR1 DFQATT and CDR2 SNEGSKA come from the germline V gene (reference sequence). The CDR3 totals 14 residues. The V end lost 0 bases, the J end lost 0 bases, and 7 bases lay between the germline ends. The CDR3 region is CSAREDSSTDTQYF. Here the CDR3 DNA reads TGCAGTGCTAGAGAGGACTCCAGCACAGATACGCAGTATTTT.

This clonotype was detected only a few times. This chain links TRBV6-2 or TRBV6-3 with TRBJ2-2; 9 nucleotides line up with TRBD1. This CDR3 is built from 16 residues. The junction had 11 bases not matched to a gene; V was cut back by 6 bases and J by 6 bases. Germline V gene data show CDR1 as MNHEY and CDR2 as SVGEGT. The chain's CDR3 is CASRRSGQGGSGELFF. CDR3 DNA sequence: TGTGCCAGCAGGAGATCGGGACAGGGTGGTTCCGGGGAGCTGTTTTTT.

This chain connects TRBV5-4 to TRBJ2-7; 9 bases are shared with TRBD2. CDR1 and CDR2 (germline): SGHNT, YYREEE (reference sequence). The CDR3 covers 14 residues. With V trimmed by 3 bases and J by 5 bases, 6 bases remained unmatched. CDR3 sequence reads: CASSSSGKRDEQYF. DNA for the CDR3: TGTGCCAGCAGCTCTAGCGGGAAACGAGACGAGCAGTACTTC.

This clonotype was recorded only once. The chain has TRBV29-1 and TRBJ2-3; 14 bases are shared with TRBD2. There are 14 residues in the CDR3. V trimming: 7 bases; J trimming: 4 bases; junction bases outside the gene matches: 4. Germline values: CDR1 SQVTM, CDR2 ANQGSEA. CDR3 protein: CSGGLAGGSDTQYF. The CDR3 nucleotides read TGCAGCGGCGGACTAGCGGGAGGATCAGATACGCAGTATTTT.

This clonotype is medium-sized (0.01 to 0.1%) within its sample. This chain joins TRBV27 and TRBJ1-5; perhaps TRBD1 as D (6 bases). Germline CDR1 reads MNHEY; CDR2 reads SMNVEV (reference sequence). V was clipped by 8 bases and J by 0 bases, with 26 bases between them. The CDR3 spans 19 residues. Here the CDR3 reads CASAKLPGAEVYSNQPQHF. The CDR3 DNA is TGTGCCAGCGCCAAGCTCCCAGGGGCAGAGGTTTATAGCAATCAGCCCCAGCATTTT.

The chain is built from TRBV5-1 and TRBJ2-3, with 9 nucleotides matching TRBD1. CDR3 size: 16 residues. Trimming removed 4 bases from V and 2 bases from J; junction bases left unmatched: 8. The germline CDR1 and CDR2 sequences are SGHRS and YFSETQ. CDR3 DNA: TGCGCCAGCAGCAAGCGGACAGGGGAAGTCACAGATACGCAGTATTTT. Its protein is CASSKRTGEVTDTQYF.

The chain is built from TRBV27 and TRBJ2-5; no firm D call. The V end was cut by 2 bases, the J end by 4 bases, with 8 bases between. Germline V gene lookup returns CDR1 MNHEY and CDR2 SMNVEV (reference sequence). The CDR3 length is 13 residues. The CDR3 loop is CASSLRVVETQYF. As DNA, the CDR3 is TGTGCCAGCAGTTTAAGAGTTGTAGAGACCCAGTACTTC.

This clonotype turned up a few times. The V gene is TRBV7-9, the J gene TRBJ2-1; 7 nucleotides match TRBD2. The germline gives CDR1 SEHNR, CDR2 FQNEAQ (reference sequence). This CDR3 comprises 13 residues. Trimming removed 9 bases from V and 10 bases from J; junction bases left unmatched: 12. The CDR3 nucleotides are TGTGCCAGACGCGGGACTACGGAGAAAGAGCAGTTCTTC. Amino acids: CARRGTTEKEQFF. Using reference TRBV7-9 and TRBJ2-1 for the parts outside the CDR3, the full variable domain is DTGVSQNPRHKITKRGQNVTFRCDPISEHNRLYWYRQTLGQGPEFLTYFQNEAQLEKSRLLSDRFSAERPKGSFSTLEIQRTEQGDSAMYLCARRGTTEKEQFFGPGTRLTVL.

The rearrangement links TRBV30 to TRBJ1-2, with TRBD1 matching 10 bases. CDR1 GTSNPN and CDR2 SVGIG come from the germline V gene (reference sequence). This CDR3 region has 16 residues. J gave up 4 bases and V 3 bases, and 11 bases lay outside the gene matches. CDR3 sequence: CAWSLSGTGDSYGYTF. CDR3 bases: TGTGCCTGGAGCCTCTCGGGGACAGGGGACTCCTATGGCTACACCTTC.

There are a few counts of this clonotype. Written as DNA, the CDR3 is TGTGCCACCAGCAGACGCGAGTGGTCCACCGGGGAGCTGTTTTTT. Its protein product is CATSRREWSTGELFF. The chain has TRBV15 and TRBJ2-2; no reliable D call. Germline V gives CDR1 LNHNV, CDR2 YYDKDF (reference sequence). The CDR3 extends over 15 amino acids. Trimming stripped 2 bases from V and 4 bases from J, with 11 bases between.

The CDR3 protein is CASSQTPLQRVGAGANVLTF. The CDR3 DNA is TGTGCCAGCAGCCAAACACCCCTCCAGCGGGTGGGGGCCGGGGCCAACGTCCTGACTTTC. V usage is TRBV3-1 and J usage is TRBJ2-6; D possibly matches TRBD1 or TRBD2 (6 bases each). V was trimmed by 2 bases and J by 4 bases, leaving 24 bases between them. This CDR3 contains 20 residues. Germline loops: CDR1 LGHDT, CDR2 YNNKEL (reference sequence).

The V call is TRBV20-1, the J call TRBJ2-7, with 9 nucleotides matching TRBD1. The CDR3 runs 15 residues. Trimming removed 5 bases from V and 3 bases from J; junction bases left unmatched: 11. Germline V gives CDR1 DFQATT, CDR2 SNEGSKA (reference sequence). The CDR3 region is CSAGFSGQGRYEQYF. The CDR3 DNA follows: TGCAGTGCTGGATTCTCCGGACAGGGGCGCTACGAGCAGTACTTC.

The J gene is TRBJ2-7, the V gene TRBV24-1, with TRBD1 matching over 10 bases. This CDR3 has 15 amino acids. V lost 6 bases and J lost 5; bases outside the gene matches: 9. From germline, CDR1 is KGHDR and CDR2 SFDVKD. CDR3 nucleotides: TGTGCCACCAGTTCTAAGGGACAGGGGAACAACGAGCAGTACTTC. Translated, it gives CATSSKGQGNNEQYF.

This clonotype was seen only a few times. The V gene is TRBV6-1, the J gene TRBJ2-2, with 8 bases identical to TRBD1. CDR3 length: 15 amino acids. V lost 8 bases, J lost 2 bases, and 7 bases stayed unmatched. In germline, CDR1 is MNHNS, CDR2 SASEGT. This CDR3 reads CASSDRGANTGELFF. CDR3 DNA sequence: TGTGCCAGCTCAGACAGGGGCGCCAACACCGGGGAGCTGTTTTTT.

The chain uses TRBV29-1 and TRBJ1-2; no definite D call. Germline CDR1 reads SQVTM; CDR2 reads ANQGSEA. CDR3 size: 9 residues. V dropped 5 bases and J dropped 8 bases, with 6 bases sitting between them. This CDR3 is CSVSEGYTF. In DNA, the CDR3 is TGCAGCGTTTCAGAGGGCTACACCTTC.

This chain uses TRBV27 with TRBJ1-2; a possible D gene is TRBD1 (5 bases). The V end lost 2 bases, the J end lost 8 bases, and 21 bases lay between the germline ends. From germline, CDR1 is MNHEY and CDR2 SMNVEV (reference sequence). CDR3 length equals 16 residues. The CDR3 sequence is CASSLTTQGALSGYTF. CDR3 DNA sequence: TGTGCCAGCAGTTTAACAACCCAAGGGGCATTGAGCGGCTACACCTTC.

In its sample, this clonotype was seen a few times. The chain is built from TRBV20-1 and TRBJ2-1, with 12 positions matching TRBD2. The germline CDR1 and CDR2 sequences are DFQATT and SNEGSKA (reference sequence). CDR3 length equals 17 residues. V gave up 3 bases and J gave up 0 bases; unmatched junction bases: 6. CDR3 in DNA: TGCAGTGCTAGCCTAGCGGGAGGGCCTGGCTCCTACAATGAGCAGTTCTTC. Translated, it gives CSASLAGGPGSYNEQFF.

The sample holds a few counts of this clonotype. The V call is TRBV7-9, the J call TRBJ1-6; the D is unclear. Between the trimmed V and J ends, which lost 1 base and 4 bases, there was a span of 5 bases. The germline V gene encodes CDR1 SEHNR and CDR2 FQNEAQ (reference sequence). CDR3 size: 14 residues. For the CDR3, the DNA is TGTGCCAGCAGCTTAGTACAGTATAATTCACCCCTCCACTTT. Protein product: CASSLVQYNSPLHF.